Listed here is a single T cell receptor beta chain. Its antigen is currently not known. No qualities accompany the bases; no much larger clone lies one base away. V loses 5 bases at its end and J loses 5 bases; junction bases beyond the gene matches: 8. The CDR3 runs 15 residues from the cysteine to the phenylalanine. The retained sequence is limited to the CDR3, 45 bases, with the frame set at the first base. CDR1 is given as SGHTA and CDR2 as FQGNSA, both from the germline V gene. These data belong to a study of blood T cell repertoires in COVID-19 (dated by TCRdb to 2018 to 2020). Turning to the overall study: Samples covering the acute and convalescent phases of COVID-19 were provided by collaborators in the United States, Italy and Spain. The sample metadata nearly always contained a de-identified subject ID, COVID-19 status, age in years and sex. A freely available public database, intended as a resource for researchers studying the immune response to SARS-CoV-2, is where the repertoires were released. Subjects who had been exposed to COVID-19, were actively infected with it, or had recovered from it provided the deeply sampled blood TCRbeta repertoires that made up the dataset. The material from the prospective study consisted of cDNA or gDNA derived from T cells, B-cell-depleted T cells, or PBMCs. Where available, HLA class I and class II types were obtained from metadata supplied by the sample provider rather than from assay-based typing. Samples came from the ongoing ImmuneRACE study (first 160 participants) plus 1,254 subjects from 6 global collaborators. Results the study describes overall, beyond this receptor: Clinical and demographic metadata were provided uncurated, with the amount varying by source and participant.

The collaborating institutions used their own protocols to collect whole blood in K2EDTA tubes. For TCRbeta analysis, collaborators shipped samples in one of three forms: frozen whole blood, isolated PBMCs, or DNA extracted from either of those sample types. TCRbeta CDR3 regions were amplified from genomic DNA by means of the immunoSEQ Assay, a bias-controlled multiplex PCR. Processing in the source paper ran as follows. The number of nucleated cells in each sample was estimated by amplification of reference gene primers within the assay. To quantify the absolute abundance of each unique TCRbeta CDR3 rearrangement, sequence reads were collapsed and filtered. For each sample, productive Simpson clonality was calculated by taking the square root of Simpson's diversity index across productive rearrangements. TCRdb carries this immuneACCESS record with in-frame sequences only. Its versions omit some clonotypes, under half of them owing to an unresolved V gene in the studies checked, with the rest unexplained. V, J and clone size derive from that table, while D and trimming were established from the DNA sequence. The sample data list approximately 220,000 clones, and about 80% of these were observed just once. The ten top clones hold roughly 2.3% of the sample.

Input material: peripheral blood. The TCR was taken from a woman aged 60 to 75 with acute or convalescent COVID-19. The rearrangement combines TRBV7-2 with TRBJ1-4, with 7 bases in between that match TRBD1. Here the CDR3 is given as CASSQGGTENEKLFF. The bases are TGTGCCAGCAGCCAAGGGGGGACAGAGAATGAAAAACTGTTTTTT.